This entry is about one T cell receptor beta chain. The target of this receptor is not known. The input lacks base qualities; no much larger clone sits a single base away. This sample stems from a study of identifying expanded T cells in peripheral blood (dated by TCRdb to about 2019). At the level of the whole study: Four technical replicates, made by sequencing separate aliquots from the same pool of genomic DNA, were compared pairwise.

The study at large found these results: Variance in clone template counts between roughly two-week samples significantly increased with total template count across all healthy donors. The beta-binomial model significantly reduced the number of clones called differentially abundant and the false-positive rate across all healthy-donor time intervals. It was expected by the authors that biological variance in healthy repertoires might increase further over much longer intervals, such as months to years. Around 1.3 differentially abundant clones were flagged by the binomial model between technical replicates, whereas about 17 and 20 were flagged over approximately two weeks and four weeks, respectively.

During the collection period, no infections or other immune events were recorded for the healthy donors. To calibrate time-dependent variance in a beta-binomial model of T-cell clone differential abundance, blood repertoires from healthy donors were used as a training cohort. The training cohort included around ten healthy donors, of whom 3 were female and 7 were male. An age range of roughly 25 to 65 years, with an average of roughly 47 years, was recorded for the donors. Obtained from a commercial supplier, whole blood was collected from each healthy donor at three time points set around 14 days apart. Genomic DNA was extracted from unsorted whole blood for immunosequencing. The CDR3 numbers 15 residues from cysteine through phenylalanine. Only the CDR3 DNA stays, 45 bases, in frame from base 1. The germline V and J ends show losses of 6 bases and 8 bases respectively, and no gene match explains 14 bases of the junction. Per the germline V gene, MNHNS is the CDR1 and SASEGT is the CDR2.

TCRbeta CDR3 regions were profiled by bias-controlled multiplex PCR amplification of genomic DNA with the immunoSEQ Assay. In the authors' own workflow: The absolute abundance of each unique TCRbeta CDR3 region was quantified after sequences were collapsed and filtered. Two models were used to test differential abundance: a binomial model (Fisher-equivalent) and a beta-binomial model that adds time-dependent variance fitted from healthy donors. Clones with fewer than 5 combined templates were removed, and a clone was called differentially abundant if the clone's Benjamini-Hochberg FDR was below 0.01. The form v = (b*log(k)+a)^2 was used to model beta-binomial variance as a function of total template count across the two samples. In its TCRdb copy, this immuneACCESS table keeps in-frame sequences only and misses some clones. Where compared with another copy, unresolved V genes explain less than half of these, and the others have no known cause. V and J calls and clone size follow that table, whereas D and trimming were derived from the DNA. The sample yields about 130,000 clones; about 86% were counted once. The leading ten clones occupy 7.5% to 8.5% of the sample.

Input material: blood. The TCR sequence derives from a person aged 18 to 70 in good health. The chain is encoded by TRBV6-1 joined to TRBJ1-1; a stretch of 8 junction bases matches TRBD1. The DNA is as follows: TGTGCCAGCAGCGGTTATACTGGGACAGGAGTGGAAGCTTTCTTT. Translation gives CASSGYTGTGVEAFF.